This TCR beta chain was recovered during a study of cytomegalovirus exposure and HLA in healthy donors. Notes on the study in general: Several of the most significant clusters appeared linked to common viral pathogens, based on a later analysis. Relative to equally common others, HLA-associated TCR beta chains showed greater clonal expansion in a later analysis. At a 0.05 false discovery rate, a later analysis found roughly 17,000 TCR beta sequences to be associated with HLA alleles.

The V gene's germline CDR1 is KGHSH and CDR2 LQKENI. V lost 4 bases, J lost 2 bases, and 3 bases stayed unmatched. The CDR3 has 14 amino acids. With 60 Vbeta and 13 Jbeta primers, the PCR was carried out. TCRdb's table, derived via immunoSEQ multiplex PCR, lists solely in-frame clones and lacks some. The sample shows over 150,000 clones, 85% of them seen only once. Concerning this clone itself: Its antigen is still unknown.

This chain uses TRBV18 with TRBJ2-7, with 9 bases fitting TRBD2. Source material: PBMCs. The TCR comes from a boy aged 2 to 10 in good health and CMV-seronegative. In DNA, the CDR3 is TGTGCCAGCTCACTGACTAGCGGCCCCTACGAGCAGTACTTC. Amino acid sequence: CASSLTSGPYEQYF.